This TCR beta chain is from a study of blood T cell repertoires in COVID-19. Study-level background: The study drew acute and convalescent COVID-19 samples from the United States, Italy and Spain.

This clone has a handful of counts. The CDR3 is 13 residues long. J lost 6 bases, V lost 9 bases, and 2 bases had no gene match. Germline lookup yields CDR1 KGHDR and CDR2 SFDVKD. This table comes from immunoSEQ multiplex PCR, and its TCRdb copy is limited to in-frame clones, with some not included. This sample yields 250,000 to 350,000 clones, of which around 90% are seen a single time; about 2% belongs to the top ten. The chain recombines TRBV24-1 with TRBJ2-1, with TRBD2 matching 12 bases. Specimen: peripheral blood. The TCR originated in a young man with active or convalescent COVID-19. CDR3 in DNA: TGTGCCACCGAACTAGCGGGAGGCAATGAGCAGTTCTTC. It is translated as CATELAGGNEQFF.